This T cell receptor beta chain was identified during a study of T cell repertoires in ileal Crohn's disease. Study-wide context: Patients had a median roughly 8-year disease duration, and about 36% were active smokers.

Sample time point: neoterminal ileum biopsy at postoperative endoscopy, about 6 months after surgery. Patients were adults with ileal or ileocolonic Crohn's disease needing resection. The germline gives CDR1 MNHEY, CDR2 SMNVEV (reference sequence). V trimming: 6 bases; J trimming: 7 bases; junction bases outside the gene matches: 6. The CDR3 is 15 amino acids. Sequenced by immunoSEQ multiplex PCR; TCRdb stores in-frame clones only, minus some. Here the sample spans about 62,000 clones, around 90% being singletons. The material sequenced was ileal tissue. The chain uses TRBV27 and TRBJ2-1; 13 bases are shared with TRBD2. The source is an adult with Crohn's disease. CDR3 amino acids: CASRRLAGGTNEQFF. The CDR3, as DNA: TGTGCCAGCAGAAGACTAGCGGGAGGCACGAATGAGCAGTTCTTC.